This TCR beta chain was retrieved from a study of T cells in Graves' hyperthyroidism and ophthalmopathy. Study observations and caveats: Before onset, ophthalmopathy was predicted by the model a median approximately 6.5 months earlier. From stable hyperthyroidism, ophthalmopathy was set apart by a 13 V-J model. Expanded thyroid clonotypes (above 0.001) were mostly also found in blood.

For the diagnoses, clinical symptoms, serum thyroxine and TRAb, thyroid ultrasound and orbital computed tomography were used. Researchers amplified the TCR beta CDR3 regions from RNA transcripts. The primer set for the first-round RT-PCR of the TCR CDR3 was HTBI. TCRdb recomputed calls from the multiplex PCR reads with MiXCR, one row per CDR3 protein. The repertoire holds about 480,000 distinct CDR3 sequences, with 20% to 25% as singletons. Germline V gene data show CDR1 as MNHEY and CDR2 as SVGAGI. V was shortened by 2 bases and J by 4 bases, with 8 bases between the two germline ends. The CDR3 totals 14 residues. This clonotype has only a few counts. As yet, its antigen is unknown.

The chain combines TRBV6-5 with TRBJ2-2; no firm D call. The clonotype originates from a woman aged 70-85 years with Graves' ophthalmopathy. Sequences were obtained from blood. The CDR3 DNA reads TGTGCCAGCAGTTACGGCTGGCGCACCGGGGAGCTGTTTTTT. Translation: CASSYGWRTGELFF.